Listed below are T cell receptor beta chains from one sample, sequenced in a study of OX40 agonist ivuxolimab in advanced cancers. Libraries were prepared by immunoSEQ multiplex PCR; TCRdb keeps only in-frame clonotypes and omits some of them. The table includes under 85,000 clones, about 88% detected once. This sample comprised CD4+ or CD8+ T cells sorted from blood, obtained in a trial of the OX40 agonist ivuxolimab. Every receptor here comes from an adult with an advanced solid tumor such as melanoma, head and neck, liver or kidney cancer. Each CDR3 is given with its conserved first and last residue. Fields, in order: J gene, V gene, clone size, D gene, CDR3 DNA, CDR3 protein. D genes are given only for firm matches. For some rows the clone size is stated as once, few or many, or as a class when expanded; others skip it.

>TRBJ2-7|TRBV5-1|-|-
TGCGCCAGCAGCCATGGTGGGAGCTCCTACGAGCAGTACTTC
CASSHGGSSYEQYF
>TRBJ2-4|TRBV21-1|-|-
TGTGCCAGCAGCAATGGAACGGACCCCCCCAGGGCCAAAAACATTCAGTACTTC
CASSNGTDPPRAKNIQYF
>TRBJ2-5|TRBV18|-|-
TGTGCCAGCTCACCAAGGGGCGCGGGCCAAGAGACCCAGTACTTC
CASSPRGAGQETQYF
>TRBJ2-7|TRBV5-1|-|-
TGCGCCAGCAGCCCTCGCGGAGACGAGCAGTACTTC
CASSPRGDEQYF
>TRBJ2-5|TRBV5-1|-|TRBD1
TGCGCCAGCAGGGCCGGCGTTCCCAGGGGGGAGACCCAGTACTTC
CASRAGVPRGETQYF
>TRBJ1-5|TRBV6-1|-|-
TGTGCCAGCATTCAACCCGGGTTTAGCAATCAGCCCCAGCATTTT
CASIQPGFSNQPQHF
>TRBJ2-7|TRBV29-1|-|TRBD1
TGCAGCGTTGCACAGGGGGCATACGAGCAGTACTTC
CSVAQGAYEQYF
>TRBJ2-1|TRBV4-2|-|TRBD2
TGTGCCAGCAGCCAAGATTGGGAGGGGAATCAAATCGGAAGCTCCTACAATGAGCAGTTCTTC
CASSQDWEGNQIGSSYNEQFF
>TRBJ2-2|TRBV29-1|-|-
TGCAGCGCCTCTGTGAACACCGGGGAGCTGTTTTTT
CSASVNTGELFF
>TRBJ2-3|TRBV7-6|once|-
TGTGCCAGCAGCTTAGGGACAGATACGCAGTATTTT
CASSLGTDTQYF
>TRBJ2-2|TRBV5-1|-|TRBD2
TGCGCCAGCAGCTTGACTAGCGGGACTACCGGGGAGCTGTTTTTT
CASSLTSGTTGELFF
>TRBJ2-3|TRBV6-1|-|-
TGTGCCAGCAGCGTGGGGGTTAGGGATACGCAGTATTTT
CASSVGVRDTQYF
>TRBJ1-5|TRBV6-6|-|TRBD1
TGTGCCAGCACCACTGACAGGGAGGGCAATCAGCCCCAGCATTTT
CASTTDREGNQPQHF
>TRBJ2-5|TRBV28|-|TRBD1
TGTGCCAGCGGGGACAGGGTAGGGGAGACCCAGTACTTC
CASGDRVGETQYF